This T cell receptor (beta chain) comes out of a study of blood T cell repertoires in COVID-19. Germline V gene lookup returns CDR1 LGHDT and CDR2 YNNKEL (reference sequence). The CDR3 covers 13 residues. J gave up 5 bases and V 6 bases, and 3 bases lay outside the gene matches. Per the original methods: Estimates of nucleated cell counts were drawn from the amplification of reference gene primers. Profiling relied on immunoSEQ multiplex PCR, and the TCRdb table lists in-frame clones only, not all of them. The V and J calls and clone size are taken from that table; D and trimming were inferred from the DNA. This sample yields more than 250,000 clones, of which approximately 90% are seen a single time; roughly 1.2% belongs to the top ten.

V usage is TRBV3-1 (or the pseudogene TRBV3-2) and J usage is TRBJ2-1, with 8 bases fitting TRBD2. Sequences were obtained from PBMCs or T cells enriched from blood (not recorded which). The source is a woman aged 35 to 49 with acute COVID-19. The CDR3 is CASSNSGNNEQFF. CDR3 nucleotide sequence: TGTGCCAGCAGTAATAGCGGGAACAATGAGCAGTTCTTC.